This T cell receptor (beta chain) came from a study of cytomegalovirus exposure and HLA in healthy donors. Study outcomes and limitations: Highest at DRB1 and lowest at HLA-C, TCR association rates differed among HLA loci in a later analysis. Reports indicate that TCR beta sequences accurately predicted the HLA-A and HLA-B alleles of most subjects. Listed as cytomegalovirus-associated were over 150 TCR beta chains.

With respect to this clone: Antigen: not known.

The CDR3 spans 14 residues. The V gene lost 9 bases and the J gene lost 6 bases, with 20 bases spanning the gap. Germline assignment: CDR1 MGHDK and CDR2 SYGVNS. PCR used 60 Vbeta primers and 13 Jbeta primers. Clones were read by immunoSEQ multiplex PCR, and TCRdb kept only the in-frame ones, dropping some. The sample records about 190,000 clones, 83% being singletons. This chain joins TRBV25-1 and TRBJ1-2, with TRBD1 as a possible D gene (6 bases). This TCR came from a man aged 50 or older in good health and CMV-seronegative. The material sequenced was PBMCs. The CDR3 coding sequence is TGTGCCAGTCTTCCTCACAGGGAAAGGGATGGCTACACCTTC. Translating gives CASLPHRERDGYTF.